This entry lists 27 T cell receptor beta chains sequenced from one sample in a study of glioma-infiltrating T cells. Amplification of TCR alpha and beta CDR3 regions from RNA used iRepertoire nested multiplex PCR. TCRdb independently ran MiXCR on the multiplex PCR reads; one entry per CDR3 protein. The sample has about 2,500 distinct CDR3 sequences, roughly two thirds seen once. What was sequenced was glioma tissue, nonneoplastic brain tissue, or PBMCs (not recorded which). Every receptor here comes from a human donor with low-grade glioma or glioblastoma, undergoing nonglioma brain surgery, or in good health (not recorded which).

Concerning this clonotype itself: The germline gene is not matched at one end of the junction; a read error may be the cause. This sequence joins TRBV6-2 or TRBV6-3 and TRBJ2-2, with D perhaps TRBD1 or TRBD2 (7 bases each). The length of the CDR3 is 13 residues. Per the germline V gene, CDR1 is MNHEY and CDR2 is SVGEGT. The chain's CDR3 is CDSRGGATGELLF. The CDR3 region has the DNA TGCGACAGCAGGGGGGGAGCCACCGGGGAGCTGCTTTTT.

The chain's CDR3 is CGSGTGDNSPLHF. CDR3 in DNA: TGTGGCAGTGGGACAGGGGATAATTCACCCCTCCACTTT. V usage is TRBV4-2 and J usage is TRBJ1-6; 10 nucleotides agree with TRBD1. CDR1 is LGHNA and CDR2 is YNFKEQ in the germline V gene. The CDR3 has 13 residues.

This clonotype was counted only a few times. At one end the junction does not follow the germline gene, possibly because of a read error. The genes are TRBV20-1 and TRBJ1-4; D is unresolved. This CDR3 spans 14 amino acids. Looked up from germline, CDR1 is DFQATT and CDR2 is SNEGSKA (reference sequence). The CDR3 sequence is CSAIATALSEKLFF. The CDR3 bases are TGCAGTGCAATTGCCACAGCCCTTAGTGAAAAACTATTCTTT.

This rearrangement joins TRBV4-1 to TRBJ2-1; no firm D call. Germline CDR1 and CDR2: MGHRA and YSYEKL. With 4 bases removed from V and 7 bases from J, the gap between germline ends came to 17 bases. The CDR3 is 15 residues long. For the CDR3, the DNA is TGCGCCAGCAGCCCCCCAGGAACGGAACTAAATGAGCAGTTCTTC. Encoded protein: CASSPPGTELNEQFF.

This rearrangement joins TRBV27 to TRBJ2-7, with D perhaps matching TRBD1 (6 bases). The CDR3 consists of 12 residues. V was shortened by 5 bases and J by 6 bases, with 11 bases between the two germline ends. Germline V gene lookup returns CDR1 MNHEY and CDR2 SMNVEV (reference sequence). The CDR3 reads CASSITGTEQYV. In DNA form, the CDR3 reads TGTGCCAGCAGTATAACAGGGACCGAGCAGTACGTC.

Concerning this clonotype: Compared with germline, one end of the junction differs, possibly owing to a read error. The chain has TRBV7-9 and TRBJ2-1, with D possibly TRBD1 on 6 matching bases. The CDR3 runs 15 residues. Germline CDR1 and CDR2: SEHNR and FQNEAQ (reference sequence). The CDR3 DNA is TGTGCCAGCAGTACTGGACAGAGCTCCTACAGTGAGCAGTTCTTC. It encodes CASSTGQSSYSEQFF. The variable domain in full, completed from reference TRBV7-9 and TRBJ2-1, reads DTGVSQNPRHKITKRGQNVTFRCDPISEHNRLYWYRQTLGQGPEFLTYFQNEAQLEKSRLLSDRFSAERPKGSFSTLEIQRTEQGDSAMYLCASSTGQSSYSEQFFGPGTRLTVL.

This chain connects TRBV20-1 to TRBJ2-3; the D is unclear. Trimming cost V 1 base and J 8 bases, with 4 bases left between them. The CDR3 contains 10 residues. Germline V lookup: CDR1 DFQATT, CDR2 SNEGSKA (reference sequence). DNA of the CDR3: TGCAGTGCTAGAGGAGGTACGCAGTATTTT. Its protein product is CSARGGTQYF.

The V and J genes are TRBV12-3 or TRBV12-4 and TRBJ1-5, with a tentative D call TRBD1 (5 bases). V shed 2 bases and J shed 0 bases, with 20 bases lying between them. CDR3 length: 19 amino acids. The CDR3 here is CASSLISEGEAYSNQPQHF. The CDR3 DNA is TGTGCCAGCAGTTTAATATCGGAAGGGGAGGCATATAGCAATCAGCCCCAGCATTTT.

In the case of this clonotype: Given the absence of the conserved phenylalanine or tryptophan at the CDR3 end, a read error is likely. V usage is TRBV27 and J usage is TRBJ1-1; D call uncertain. Germline V lookup: CDR1 MNHEY, CDR2 SMNVEV (reference sequence). The CDR3 totals 13 residues. CDR3 sequence (DNA): TGTACCAGCAGTACGGGCCAGAACACTGAAGCTTTCCTT. Translated: CTSSTGQNTEAFL.

By sample fraction, this clonotype is medium-sized. The chain has TRBV5-1 and TRBJ1-6; a weak D match, TRBD1 (5 bases). The V and J ends lost 8 bases and 6 bases respectively, with 21 bases between them. The germline CDR1 and CDR2 sequences are SGHRS and YFSETQ. The CDR3 is 16 residues long. CDR3: CASTKETVDVNSPLHF. CDR3 nucleotide sequence: TGCGCCAGTACCAAAGAGACAGTGGACGTTAATTCACCCCTCCACTTT.

Within the sample, this clonotype is large. The rearrangement uses TRBV2 and TRBJ2-3; the D gene could be TRBD1 or TRBD2 (6 bases each). The germline CDR1 and CDR2 sequences are SNHLY and FYNNEI. Trimming left V 5 bases short and J 3 bases short, with 15 bases between. The CDR3 has 15 residues. The CDR3 region has the DNA TGTGCCAGCAGTTCTACGACGGGGGCGACAGATACGCAGTATTTT. Amino acids: CASSSTTGATDTQYF.

In its sample, this clonotype was seen once. A junction end diverges from the germline sequence, so it may reflect a read error. The J gene is TRBJ2-2, the V gene TRBV6-1, with a tentative D call TRBD2 (5 bases). This CDR3 region has 13 residues. Germline V gene lookup returns CDR1 MNHNS and CDR2 SASEGT. CDR3 protein: CASSGGATVELFF. CDR3 bases: TGTGCCAGCAGTGGGGGAGCCACCGTGGAGCTGTTTTTC.

The V call is TRBV29-1, the J call TRBJ1-2; the match to TRBD1 covers 8 bases. The CDR3 consists of 17 residues. With 7 bases clipped from V and 6 bases from J, the junction kept 22 bases outside the gene matches. The germline V gene encodes CDR1 SQVTM and CDR2 ANQGSEA. CDR3 amino acids: CSDDGQGGLRRPDGYTF. Here the CDR3 DNA reads TGCAGCGACGACGGACAGGGAGGGTTAAGGCGACCCGATGGCTACACCTTC.

A note on this clonotype: The germline gene is not matched at one end of the junction; a read error may be the cause. The V call is TRBV27, the J call TRBJ1-1, with D tentatively TRBD1 (5 bases). From germline, CDR1 is MNHEY and CDR2 SMNVEV (reference sequence). This CDR3 region has 13 residues. The CDR3 is CASGEAGSTEASF. In DNA form, the CDR3 reads TGTGCCAGCGGGGAGGCAGGGAGTACTGAAGCTTCCTTT.

About this clonotype: The junction shows a germline mismatch at one end, possibly a read error. The chain uses TRBV6-1 and TRBJ1-3; D is uncertain. This CDR3 is built from 16 residues. Germline V CDR1 and CDR2: MNHNS, SASEGT. This CDR3 is CASSQVAGLSGDTIYF. The CDR3 nucleotides are TGTGCCAGCAGTCAAGTTGCGGGTCTCTCTGGAGACACCATATATTTT.

Regarding this clonotype: Mismatch with germline at one junction end may stem from a read error. The gene calls are TRBV6-2 or TRBV6-3 and TRBJ1-3; D unresolved. CDR1 and CDR2 from the germline V gene are MNHEY and SVGEGT. The length of the CDR3 is 17 residues. The CDR3 protein is CAGSPQVAGLSGNTIYF. Written as DNA, the CDR3 is TGTGCCGGCAGTCCCCAAGTTGCTGGTCTCTCCGGAAACACCATATATTTT.

This clonotype was seen at least ten times. The chain joins TRBV20-1 to TRBJ2-1; TRBD2 matches at 9 bases. In germline, CDR1 is DFQATT, CDR2 SNEGSKA (reference sequence). The CDR3 runs to 16 residues. V lost 3 bases and J lost 5; bases outside the gene matches: 11. The CDR3 region is CSASSRGASGNNEQFF. DNA for the CDR3: TGCAGTGCTAGCAGCCGGGGGGCTAGCGGGAACAATGAGCAGTTCTTC.

Details on this clonotype: An end of the junction does not agree with germline; a read error may underlie this. The J gene is TRBJ1-5, the V gene TRBV19; D not resolved. This CDR3 comprises 15 residues. The germline V gene has CDR1 LNHDA and CDR2 SQIVND (reference sequence). This CDR3 reads CGSSKYRQGNQPQHF. Here the CDR3 DNA reads TGTGGCAGTAGTAAGTATAGACAAGGGAATCAGCCCCAGCATTTT. The full variable domain, its missing parts supplied by reference TRBV19 and TRBJ1-5, is DGGITQSPKYLFRKEGQNVTLSCEQNLNHDAMYWYRQDPGQGLRLIYYSQIVNDFQKGDIAEGYSVSREKKESFPLTVTSAQKNPTAFYLCGSSKYRQGNQPQHFGDGTRLSIL.

By share of the sample, this clonotype is large. The chain links TRBV19 to TRBJ2-3, with TRBD2 as a possible D gene (5 bases). The CDR3 contains 19 residues. CDR1 and CDR2 from the germline V gene are LNHDA and SQIVND (reference sequence). The V end lost 7 bases, the J end lost 1 base, and 27 bases lay between the germline ends. CDR3 residues: CASILLCRPSHERTDTQYF. In DNA, the CDR3 is TGTGCCAGTATACTTTTATGTCGCCCTAGCCACGAACGCACAGATACGCAGTATTTT.

This clonotype came up a few times. V and J are TRBV6-5 and TRBJ2-3; the match to TRBD2 covers 12 bases. The V gene's germline CDR1 is MNHEY and CDR2 SVGAGI. CDR3 length equals 16 residues. V lost 0 bases to trimming and J lost 3 bases; unmatched junction nucleotides: 1. The CDR3 region is CASSYSTSGRTDTQYF. As DNA, the CDR3 is TGTGCCAGCAGTTACTCGACTAGCGGGAGAACAGATACGCAGTATTTT.

This clonotype has just one count. CDR3 sequence reads: CATREQGASGVKQYF. Here the CDR3 DNA reads TGTGCCACCAGGGAGCAAGGGGCTAGTGGGGTTAAGCAGTACTTC. The chain is built from TRBV6-1 and TRBJ2-7; D may be TRBD1 or TRBD2 (5 bases each). V lost 10 bases and J 8 bases, leaving 27 bases between the germline ends. Germline-derived CDR1 and CDR2 are MNHNS and SASEGT. CDR3 length equals 15 residues.

Worth noting for this clonotype: The junction shows a germline mismatch at one end, possibly a read error. The chain recombines TRBV7-9 with TRBJ1-2, with D uncertain. CDR3 size: 13 residues. Germline V gene data show CDR1 as SEHNR and CDR2 as FQNEAQ (reference sequence). CDR3 DNA: TGTGCCAGCAGTACTGGACGGGGTAATGGTTACACCTTC. Translation gives CASSTGRGNGYTF.

On this clonotype: Given the absence of the conserved phenylalanine or tryptophan at the CDR3 end, a read error is likely. This chain connects TRBV6-5 to TRBJ1-1, with no clear D. Germline-derived CDR1 and CDR2 are MNHEY and SVGAGI. Trimming took 11 bases from V and 8 from J, leaving 21 bases between them. The CDR3 has 13 residues. CDR3 DNA sequence: TGTGCCCGCATTTCCGAGAGTAGAAAGGAAGCTTTCGTT. It translates to CARISESRKEAFV.

The chain combines TRBV4-2 with TRBJ1-6; 9 bases are a match to TRBD1. Per germline, CDR1 LGHNA and CDR2 YNFKEQ. The CDR3 sequence is 11 residues long. CDR3 loop: CGTGDNSPLHF. For the CDR3, the DNA is TGTGGGACAGGGGATAATTCACCCCTCCACTTT.

This sequence joins TRBV7-9 and TRBJ1-3; the D is unclear. Germline CDR1 is SEHNR and CDR2 is FQNEAQ (reference sequence). V gave up 5 bases and J gave up 9 bases, with 20 bases separating them. The CDR3 loop spans 15 amino acids. The CDR3 sequence is CASSIGTEPKSTIYF. CDR3 nucleotide sequence: TGTGCCAGCAGCATTGGTACGGAGCCTAAAAGCACCATATATTTT.

Turning to this clonotype: The CDR3 end shows no conserved phenylalanine or tryptophan, and so a read error is likely. Because the CDR3's place on the DNA is in doubt, the DNA is left out and the CDR3 is given as listed by TCRdb. The J gene is TRBJ1-2, the V gene TRBV7-9; the table's D gene call, TRBD1, was not cross checked with the DNA. From its first to its last residue, the CDR3 has 13 amino acids. The germline CDR1 and CDR2 sequences are SEHNR and FQNEAQ (reference sequence). The CDR3 here is CASSTGQGNGYTS.

The chain combines TRBV6-1 with TRBJ2-1; tentative D call: TRBD2 (6 bases). Germline CDR1 MNHNS, CDR2 SASEGT. The ends were cut back, 8 bases at V and 10 bases at J, with 18 bases in the middle. This CDR3 region has 13 residues. In DNA form, the CDR3 reads TGTGCCAGCGAGAAATTGGGACTGCCCGAGCAGTTCTTC. Translation gives CASEKLGLPEQFF.